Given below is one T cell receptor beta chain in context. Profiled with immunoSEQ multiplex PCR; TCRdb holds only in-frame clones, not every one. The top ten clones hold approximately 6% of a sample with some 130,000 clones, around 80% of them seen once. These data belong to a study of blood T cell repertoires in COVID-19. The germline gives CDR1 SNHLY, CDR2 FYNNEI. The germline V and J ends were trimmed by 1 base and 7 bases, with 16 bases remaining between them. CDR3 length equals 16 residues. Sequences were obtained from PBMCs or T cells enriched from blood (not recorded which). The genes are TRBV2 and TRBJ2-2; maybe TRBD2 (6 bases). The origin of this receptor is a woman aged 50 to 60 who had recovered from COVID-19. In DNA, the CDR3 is TGTGCCAGCAGTGAAGGCGTCGCTAGGAGGGGCGGGGAGCTGTTTTTT. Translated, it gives CASSEGVARRGGELFF.